This T cell receptor beta chain was sequenced in a study of T cells in Graves' hyperthyroidism and ophthalmopathy. Study findings and constraints: Ophthalmopathy and stable hyperthyroidism were separated by a 13 V-J model. The model predicted ophthalmopathy a median roughly six months before onset.

For ophthalmopathy patients, the Clinical Activity Score was at least 3 and the NOSPECS grade at least 4; duration was under 3 months. PBMCs stemmed from about 9.5 ml fresh peripheral blood. Template material for amplifying TCR beta CDR3 regions consisted of RNA transcripts. The HTBI primer set served for first-round RT-PCR of the TCR CDR3. TCRdb itself ran the multiplex PCR reads through MiXCR, one entry per CDR3 protein. The sample lists hundreds of thousands of distinct CDR3 sequences; over 13% were seen once. This clonotype has at least ten counts. The antigen remains unidentified. The ends lost 4 bases at V and 5 bases at J; junction bases unmatched: 20. The CDR3 consists of 19 residues. From germline, CDR1 is SEHNR and CDR2 FQNEAQ (reference sequence).

Sequences were obtained from blood. The rearrangement uses TRBV7-9 and TRBJ2-1; 7 bases are shared with TRBD1. The source is a man between 45 and 60 years old with Graves' ophthalmopathy. The CDR3 here is CASSSPSLTTGAPNNEQFF. The CDR3 DNA is TGTGCCAGCAGCTCCCCCTCCCTAACCACAGGGGCTCCCAACAATGAGCAGTTCTTC.